The clone carrying this T cell receptor (beta chain) appeared many times. Trimming took 5 bases from V and 0 from J, leaving 8 bases between them. Germline loops: CDR1 SGDLS, CDR2 YYNGEE. This CDR3 comprises 14 residues. The data belong to a study of Graves' ophthalmopathy and Graves' hyperthyroidism. Turning to the study itself: Untreated patients at initial diagnosis provided peripheral blood.

The sequenced template was RNA, covering the TCR beta CDR3 region. RT-PCR was first run with HTBI primers, then multiplex PCR in a second round. TCRdb redid the calling of the multiplex PCR reads with MiXCR, one entry per CDR3 protein. The sample gives over 650,000 distinct CDR3 sequences, about two fifths of which show up once; over 2.5% is in the top ten. Establishment of the diagnosis relied upon clinical symptoms, serum thyroxine, TRAb, thyroid ultrasound and orbital computed tomography. This receptor was obtained from an adult man with Graves' ophthalmopathy. The sample consisted of peripheral blood. This chain links TRBV9 with TRBJ2-2; tentatively, D is TRBD1 or TRBD2 (6 bases each). The CDR3 DNA sequence: TGTGCCAGCAGTAGGGGGGCGAACACCGGGGAGCTGTTTTTT. This gives the protein CASSRGANTGELFF. Full variable domain (outside the CDR3, taken from reference TRBV9 and TRBJ2-2): DSGVTQTPKHLITATGQRVTLRCSPRSGDLSVYWYQQSLDQGLQFLIQYYNGEERAKGNILERFSAQQFPDLHSELNLSSLELGDSALYFCASSRGANTGELFFGEGSRLTVL.